The entry below gives a single T cell receptor (beta chain) sequence along with its context. Its specificity is unknown. With random hexamers, reverse transcription was performed on about 0.45 to 1 ug of RNA. An immunoSEQ multiplex PCR generated amplified TCR beta CDR3 products spanning 54 Vbeta and 13 Jbeta. TCRdb recomputed calls from the immunoSEQ multiplex PCR reads with MiXCR, one row per CDR3 protein. The sample shows 100,000 to 150,000 distinct CDR3 sequences, approximately 96% of them seen only once. This specimen belongs to a study of CD8 T cells in Susac syndrome. Study-wide results and limits: The study's TCR sequencing and HLA analysis covered a relatively small number of individuals, and the study acknowledged this.

The authors carried out high-throughput sequencing of TCR beta. They applied it to CD8+ and CD4+ T cells obtained from blood. TEMRA cells were FACS-enriched, and CD8+ and CD4+ T cells were isolated negatively. The origin of this receptor is a human donor in good health. The specimen sequenced was CD4+ T cells from PBMCs.

CDR3 sequence (DNA): TGTGCCAGCAGTGACAGGGGAGAGACCCAGTACTTC. It is translated as CASSDRGETQYF. The chain joins TRBV6-5 to TRBJ2-5; 8 nucleotides align to TRBD1. The J segment lost 4 bases and the V segment lost 5 bases, leaving 0 bases of the junction unmatched. From germline, CDR1 is MNHEY and CDR2 SVGAGI. The CDR3 runs 12 residues.